The rows below give T cell receptor beta chains drawn from one sample of a study of blood T cells in healthy people across ages. Each CDR3 protein gets one entry after TCRdb re-called the 5' RACE reads with MiXCR. There are some 900,000 distinct CDR3 sequences in the sample; more than 25% occur only once, and 17% lies in the top ten. Sequenced input: blood. These receptors came from a woman older than 75 in good health. CDR3s leave out the opening cysteine and the closing phenylalanine or tryptophan. The D gene is left open where the match is weak.

D: -
V: TRBV2
J: TRBJ2-5
CDR3: ASSERRGETQY

D: -
V: TRBV6-2/TRBV6-3
J: TRBJ2-4
CDR3: ASMALAKNIQY

D: -
V: TRBV7-2
J: TRBJ2-2
CDR3: ASSVMRGPGGLF

D: TRBD2
V: TRBV7-2
J: TRBJ2-4
CDR3: ASSSMGGGASKNIQY

D: TRBD1
V: TRBV6-6
J: TRBJ1-5
CDR3: ASSPSRDNRGNQPQH

D: TRBD1
V: TRBV18
J: -
CDR3: ASRGQGANPNYNEQY

D: TRBD1
V: TRBV29-1
J: TRBJ2-5
CDR3: SVRDRQETQY

D: -
V: TRBV10-1
J: TRBJ1-2
CDR3: ARKGLGGYT

D: -
V: TRBV20-1
J: TRBJ1-6
CDR3: SARGGHRDSPLH

D: TRBD2
V: TRBV6-2/TRBV6-3
J: TRBJ2-5
CDR3: ASTRSKRGTQY

D: -
V: TRBV6-7
J: TRBJ2-4
CDR3: ASSYSIQY

D: -
V: TRBV27
J: TRBJ1-4
CDR3: ASSSLIRGGEKLF

D: -
V: TRBV6-5
J: TRBJ2-3
CDR3: ASQGSRQKLDTQY

D: TRBD2
V: TRBV3-1
J: TRBJ2-3
CDR3: ASSQPGLRVQY

D: -
V: TRBV7-2
J: TRBJ2-2
CDR3: ASSLRQLNTGELF

D: -
V: TRBV5-1
J: -
CDR3: ASSQKTQDNEQY

D: -
V: TRBV29-1
J: TRBJ2-5
CDR3: SVEGGLGDGETQY

D: TRBD1
V: TRBV18
J: TRBJ1-2
CDR3: ASSITGTGIDGYT

D: TRBD2
V: TRBV7-7
J: TRBJ2-1
CDR3: ASSLVPSGLRNEQF

D: -
V: TRBV3-1
J: TRBJ2-1
CDR3: ASSQDLGSYNEQF

D: TRBD2
V: TRBV7-9
J: TRBJ2-3
CDR3: ATAGEADTQY

D: TRBD1
V: TRBV28
J: TRBJ2-3
CDR3: ASREQGVTRDTQY

D: -
V: TRBV3-1
J: TRBJ1-2
CDR3: ASSQGPAGYGYT

D: TRBD1
V: TRBV7-2
J: TRBJ2-1
CDR3: ASSLMGQGYNEQF

D: TRBD1
V: TRBV7-2
J: TRBJ1-6
CDR3: ASSGYRGHYNSPLH

D: -
V: TRBV4-1
J: TRBJ2-3
CDR3: ASSPRDLNTQY

D: -
V: TRBV28
J: TRBJ2-7
CDR3: ASSLDPRTYEQY

D: TRBD1
V: TRBV27
J: TRBJ1-4
CDR3: ASSLSGTGVEKLF

D: TRBD1
V: TRBV6-1
J: TRBJ1-5
CDR3: AGGPGQGVDNQPQH

D: TRBD1
V: TRBV12-3/TRBV12-4
J: TRBJ2-3
CDR3: ASSNYRGRADAQY

D: -
V: TRBV20-1
J: TRBJ1-5
CDR3: SVSQNNQPQH

D: TRBD2
V: TRBV13
J: TRBJ2-3
CDR3: ASSTVRSGGDTQY

D: TRBD1
V: TRBV7-9
J: TRBJ1-6
CDR3: ASKYSGTGNSPLH

D: -
V: TRBV5-1
J: TRBJ2-1
CDR3: ASSSQTVNEQF

D: -
V: TRBV3-1
J: TRBJ2-2
CDR3: AAARNTGELF

D: -
V: TRBV10-3
J: TRBJ2-1
CDR3: AIGRGGSYNEQF

D: -
V: TRBV6-1
J: TRBJ2-5
CDR3: ASSEYLGNEQY

D: TRBD2
V: TRBV11-3
J: TRBJ2-1
CDR3: ASSRGVSSYNEQF

D: -
V: TRBV29-1
J: TRBJ1-4
CDR3: SGSTDANEKLF

D: -
V: TRBV29-1
J: TRBJ1-2
CDR3: SVEIGRSYGYT

D: TRBD1
V: TRBV7-9
J: TRBJ2-1
CDR3: ASSLEGGQGTSEQF

D: TRBD2
V: TRBV6-2/TRBV6-3
J: TRBJ2-1
CDR3: ASSYIAGGVSYNEQF

D: TRBD1
V: TRBV6-2/TRBV6-3
J: TRBJ2-2
CDR3: ASTRTGVDTGELF

D: -
V: TRBV4-3
J: TRBJ2-5
CDR3: ASSPSQRYQETQY

D: TRBD1
V: TRBV28
J: TRBJ2-4
CDR3: ATRTGSSKNIQY